Below are 7 T cell receptor beta chains sequenced from a single sample in a study of identical twins. TCRdb passed the 5' RACE reads through MiXCR, listing each CDR3 protein once. The sample records approximately 1.8 million distinct CDR3 sequences, around 29% being singletons. Material for sequencing was cord blood. The origin of the receptors is a newborn girl in good health.

V gene TRBV29-1 combines with J gene TRBJ1-2; D is perhaps TRBD1 (6 bases). Trimming took off 5 bases at V and 8 bases at J, with 15 bases between the two ends. The length of the CDR3 is 12 residues. The germline V gene encodes CDR1 SQVTM and CDR2 ANQGSEA. This chain's CDR3 is CSVTDSRRGYTF. CDR3 DNA sequence: TGCAGCGTTACGGACAGCCGTAGGGGCTACACCTTC.

Only a few counts were recorded for this clonotype. This chain connects TRBV25-1 to TRBJ2-5, with D uncertain. This CDR3 region has 14 residues. V lost 0 bases and J lost 1, with 6 bases in between. Germline assignment: CDR1 MGHDK and CDR2 SYGVNS. The CDR3 here is CASSEYRSQETQYF. The CDR3 DNA reads TGTGCCAGCAGTGAATATAGGAGCCAAGAGACCCAGTACTTC.

This clonotype appeared many times. The J gene is TRBJ2-1, the V gene TRBV12-3 or TRBV12-4; D tentatively fits TRBD1 or TRBD2 (5 bases each). The CDR3 has 14 amino acids. The germline V and J ends were trimmed by 7 bases and 4 bases, with 14 bases remaining between them. The DNA of the CDR3 is TGTGCCAGCACCTTAGCGCAGGGATACAATGAGCAGTTCTTC. It yields the protein CASTLAQGYNEQFF.

On this clonotype: A clone one base away is much larger, so this may be a read error. CDR3 amino acids: CSAYTGTSVYEQYF. Here the CDR3 DNA reads TGCAGCGCCTACACTGGGACTAGCGTTTACGAGCAGTACTTC. This chain joins TRBV29-1 and TRBJ2-5; 10 bases fit TRBD2. The J call may be mistaken, given a closer DNA end match to TRBJ2-7. The CDR3 sequence is 14 residues long. CDR1 and CDR2 from the germline V gene are SQVTM and ANQGSEA.

This clonotype was counted between two and nine times. The chain couples TRBV7-9 to TRBJ2-1, with 8 bases matching TRBD2. The CDR3 totals 16 residues. V trimming: 3 bases; J trimming: 0 bases; junction bases outside the gene matches: 4. CDR1 is SEHNR and CDR2 is FQNEAQ in the germline V gene (reference sequence). The CDR3 nucleotides are TGTGCCAGCAGCTTCCGGACTAGCATCTCCTACAATGAGCAGTTCTTC. It translates to CASSFRTSISYNEQFF.

The V call is TRBV21-1, the J call TRBJ2-6; the D call TRBD1 from the table was never checked on the DNA. TRBV21-1 is termed a pseudogene. This CDR3 is built from 17 residues. The CDR3 sequence is CASSNGFRTGEANVLTF. The CDR3 DNA sequence: TGTGCCAGCAGCAATGGTTTCCGGACAGGGGAGGCCAACGTCCTGACTTTC.

This sequence joins TRBV3-1 and TRBJ2-7, with 7 bases identical to TRBD2. The CDR3 is 16 residues long. J gave up 3 bases and V 0 bases, and 8 bases lay outside the gene matches. Germline V gene lookup returns CDR1 LGHDT and CDR2 YNNKEL (reference sequence). The DNA for the CDR3 is TGTGCCAGCAGCCAAGATCTGCGGACTAGGCTCTACGAGCAGTACTTC. Residues: CASSQDLRTRLYEQYF.